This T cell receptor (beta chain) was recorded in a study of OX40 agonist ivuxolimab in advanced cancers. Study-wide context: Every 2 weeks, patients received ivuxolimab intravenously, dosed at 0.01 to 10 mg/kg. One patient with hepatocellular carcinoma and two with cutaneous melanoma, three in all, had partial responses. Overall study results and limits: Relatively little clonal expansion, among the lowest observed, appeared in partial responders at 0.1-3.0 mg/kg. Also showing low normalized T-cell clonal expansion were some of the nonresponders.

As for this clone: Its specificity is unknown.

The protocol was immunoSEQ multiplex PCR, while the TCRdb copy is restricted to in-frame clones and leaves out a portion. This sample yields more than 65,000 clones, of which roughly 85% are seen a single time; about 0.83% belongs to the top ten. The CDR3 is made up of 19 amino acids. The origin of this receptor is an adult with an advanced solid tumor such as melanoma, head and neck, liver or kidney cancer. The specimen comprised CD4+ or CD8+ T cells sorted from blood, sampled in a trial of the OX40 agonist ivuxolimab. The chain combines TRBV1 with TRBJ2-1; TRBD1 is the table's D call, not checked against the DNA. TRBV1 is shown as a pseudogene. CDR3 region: CTSSQDGEQGVTSYNEQFF. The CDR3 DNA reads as TGCACCAGCAGCCAAGATGGGGAACAGGGGGTGACTTCCTACAATGAGCAGTTCTTC.